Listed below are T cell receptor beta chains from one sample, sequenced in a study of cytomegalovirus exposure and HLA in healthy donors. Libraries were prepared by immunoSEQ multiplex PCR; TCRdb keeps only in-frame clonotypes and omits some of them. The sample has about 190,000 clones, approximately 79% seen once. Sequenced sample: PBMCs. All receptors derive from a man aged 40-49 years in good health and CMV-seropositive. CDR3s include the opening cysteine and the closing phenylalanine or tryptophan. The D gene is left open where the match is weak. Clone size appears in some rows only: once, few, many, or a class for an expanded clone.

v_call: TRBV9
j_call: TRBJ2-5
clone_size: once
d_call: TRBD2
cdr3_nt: TGTGCCAGCAGCGTAGCGGCGGGGGGTAACCGAGGGACCCAGTACTTC
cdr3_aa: CASSVAAGGNRGTQYF

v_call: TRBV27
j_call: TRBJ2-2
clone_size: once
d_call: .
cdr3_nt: TGTGCCACCTATCGGGCCGGGGAGCTGTTTTTT
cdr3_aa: CATYRAGELFF

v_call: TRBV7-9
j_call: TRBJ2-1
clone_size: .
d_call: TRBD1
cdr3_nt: TGTGCCAGCAGCTTATCCCGACAGGGCATAGGTGAGCAGTTCTTC
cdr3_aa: CASSLSRQGIGEQFF

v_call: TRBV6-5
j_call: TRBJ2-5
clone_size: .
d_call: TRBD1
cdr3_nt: TGTGCCACCGGGTTTGGACAGGGGGCACGTGAGCAGTACTTC
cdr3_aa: CATGFGQGAREQYF

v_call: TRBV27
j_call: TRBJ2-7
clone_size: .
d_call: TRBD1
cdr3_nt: TGTGCCAGCAGTTTAGAGAGGACAGGGAGTGTCTACGAGCAGTACTTC
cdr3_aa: CASSLERTGSVYEQYF

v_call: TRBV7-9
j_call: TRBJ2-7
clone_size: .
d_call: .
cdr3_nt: TGTGCCAGCAGCTTGCACTCGAGCTCCTACGAGCAGTACTTC
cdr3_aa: CASSLHSSSYEQYF

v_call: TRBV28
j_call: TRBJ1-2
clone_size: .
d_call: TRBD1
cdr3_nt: TGTGCCAGCAGCAAGGACAGGGATGACTATGGCTACACCTTC
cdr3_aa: CASSKDRDDYGYTF

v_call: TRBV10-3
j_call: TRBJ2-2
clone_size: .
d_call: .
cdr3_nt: TGTGCCATCAGTGACGGGGGAGGGGAGCTGTTTTTT
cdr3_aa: CAISDGGGELFF

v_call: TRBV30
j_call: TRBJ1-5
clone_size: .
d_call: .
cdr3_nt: TGTGCCTGGAGTAATACAGGGACTCAGCCCCAGCATTTT
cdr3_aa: CAWSNTGTQPQHF

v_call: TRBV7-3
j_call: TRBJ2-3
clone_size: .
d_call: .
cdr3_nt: TGTGCCAGCAGCTTAACGCTTGGGGCTTCAGATACGCAGTATTTT
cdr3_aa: CASSLTLGASDTQYF

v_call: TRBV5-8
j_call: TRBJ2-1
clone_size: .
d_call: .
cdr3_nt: TGTGCCAGCAGCTGGGGAGCCTACAATGAGCAGTTCTTC
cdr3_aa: CASSWGAYNEQFF

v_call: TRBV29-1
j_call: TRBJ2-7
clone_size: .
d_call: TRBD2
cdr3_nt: TGCAGCGCCGCCGGACTAGCGGACTACGAGCAGTACTTC
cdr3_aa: CSAAGLADYEQYF

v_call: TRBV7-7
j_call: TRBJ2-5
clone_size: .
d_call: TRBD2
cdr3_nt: TGTGCTAGCAGCCCAGCGGGGGGCAGCCAAGAGACCCAGTACTTC
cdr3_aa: CASSPAGGSQETQYF

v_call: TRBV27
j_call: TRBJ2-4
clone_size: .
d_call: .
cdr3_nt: TGTGCCAGCAGTTTATCAGGGGTAGCCAAAAACATTCAGTACTTC
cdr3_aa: CASSLSGVAKNIQYF

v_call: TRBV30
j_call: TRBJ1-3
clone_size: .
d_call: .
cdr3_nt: TGTGCCTGGAGTGTAGCCAGGGCATCTGGAAACACCATATATTTT
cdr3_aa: CAWSVARASGNTIYF

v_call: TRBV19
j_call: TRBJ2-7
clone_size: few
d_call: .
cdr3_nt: TGTGCCAGTAGTCCGGGGGTTTCTAATTACGAGCAGTACTTC
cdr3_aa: CASSPGVSNYEQYF

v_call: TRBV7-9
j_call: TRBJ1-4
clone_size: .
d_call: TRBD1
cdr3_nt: TGTTCCAGCAGCTTCGTTACAGGGGCTGCACTGTTTTTT
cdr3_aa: CSSSFVTGAALFF

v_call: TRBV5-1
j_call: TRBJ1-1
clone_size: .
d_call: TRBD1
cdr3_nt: TGCGCCAGCAGCTTGGCCAAAGGACAGGGACGGACTGAAGCTTTCTTT
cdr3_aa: CASSLAKGQGRTEAFF

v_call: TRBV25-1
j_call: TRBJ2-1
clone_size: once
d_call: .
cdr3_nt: TGTGCCAGCAGTGAATATAACAGGGTAGTCAATGAGCAGTTCTTC
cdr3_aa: CASSEYNRVVNEQFF

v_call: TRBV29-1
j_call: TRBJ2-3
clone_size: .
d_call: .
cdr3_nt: TGCAGCGTTAAAAAACTAGTTAGGTACACAGATACGCAGTATTTT
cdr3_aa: CSVKKLVRYTDTQYF

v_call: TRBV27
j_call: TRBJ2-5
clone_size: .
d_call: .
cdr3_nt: TGTGCCAGCAGTTTGTCTGGGGAGCAGACCCAGTACTTC
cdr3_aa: CASSLSGEQTQYF

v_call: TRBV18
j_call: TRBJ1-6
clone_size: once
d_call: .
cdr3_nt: TGTGCCAGCTCACCAATGATTAGCTCCTATAATTCACCCCTCCACTTT
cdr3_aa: CASSPMISSYNSPLHF

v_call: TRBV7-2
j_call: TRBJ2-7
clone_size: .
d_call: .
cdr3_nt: TGTGCCAGCAGCGTGGCGACACGAGCCTACGAGCAGTACTTC
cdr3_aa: CASSVATRAYEQYF

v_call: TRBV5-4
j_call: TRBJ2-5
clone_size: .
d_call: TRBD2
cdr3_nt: TGTGCCAGCAGCTCCGGTGGGGCTAGCGGGGGTTGGGAGACCCAGTACTTC
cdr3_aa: CASSSGGASGGWETQYF

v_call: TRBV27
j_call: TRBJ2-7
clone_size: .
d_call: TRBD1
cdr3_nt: TGTGCCAGCAGTTTAACCGGGACAGGGGTCGAGCAGTACTTC
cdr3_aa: CASSLTGTGVEQYF

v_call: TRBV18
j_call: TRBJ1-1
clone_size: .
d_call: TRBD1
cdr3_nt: TGTGCCAGCTCACCCCAGGGGGCCGGCACTGAAGCTTTCTTT
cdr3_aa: CASSPQGAGTEAFF

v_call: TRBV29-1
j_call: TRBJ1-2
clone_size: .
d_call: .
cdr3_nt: TGCAGCGTTGAGTTTCGGAGCCCTAACTATGGCTACACCTTC
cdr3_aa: CSVEFRSPNYGYTF

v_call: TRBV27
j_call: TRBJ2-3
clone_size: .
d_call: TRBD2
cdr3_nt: TGTGCCAGCAGTTTATCCCGATTCAGCGGGGGGGTCGATACGCAGTATTTT
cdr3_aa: CASSLSRFSGGVDTQYF

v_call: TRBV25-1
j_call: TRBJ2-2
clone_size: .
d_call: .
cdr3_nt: TGTGCCAGCAGTGGACAGGCGAACACCGGGGAGCTGTTTTTT
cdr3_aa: CASSGQANTGELFF

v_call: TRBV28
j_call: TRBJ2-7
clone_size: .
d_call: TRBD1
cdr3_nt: TGTGCCACCAATGGTCCCGGGACAGGGCGACACGAGCAGTACTTC
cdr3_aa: CATNGPGTGRHEQYF